This TCR beta chain was recorded in a study of Ad26.COV2.S vaccination and SARS-CoV-2 variants. This clone has only one observation. V was trimmed by 8 bases and J by 4 bases, leaving 11 bases between them. Germline V gene sequence: CDR1 SGHAT, CDR2 FQNNGV. This CDR3 spans 12 amino acids. Regarding treatment: approximately 18 received Ad26.COV2.S at low or high dose, single or two shots; 5 received placebo; per-sample allocation not given. Specimen acquisition occurred on day 63 following the initial vaccine or placebo injection. Sequencing was performed with immunoSEQ multiplex PCR; in TCRdb, only in-frame clones are kept and a portion is missing. The sample carries roughly 300,000 clones, roughly 89% recorded once.

The chain links TRBV11-2 to TRBJ1-2; D uncertain. The sequenced sample was peripheral blood, obtained in a trial of Ad26.COV2.S vaccine versus placebo. The sequence derives from a person between 18 and 60 years old who received the Ad26.COV2.S COVID-19 vaccine or a placebo. CDR3 region: CASLGKAYGYTF. CDR3 in DNA: TGTGCCAGCTTGGGGAAGGCCTATGGCTACACCTTC.